This T cell receptor (beta chain) was recorded in a study of OX40 agonist ivuxolimab in advanced cancers. Study as a whole: Aged roughly 20 to 79 with a mean of about 63 years, they were almost 85% male.

The CDR3 is 17 amino acids. V lost 3 bases and J lost 6; bases outside the gene matches: 12. Germline loops: CDR1 ENHRY, CDR2 SYGVKD. Study conclusions and caveats: In CD8+ T cells, expanded clones were on average more numerous than in CD4+. Dose levels from 0.1 to 3.0 mg/kg saw CD4+ and CD8+ blood T cells expand clonally by week 6.

A remark on this clone: What it binds is unknown.

Clones were sequenced by immunoSEQ multiplex PCR, and TCRdb holds only the in-frame ones, with some missing. The top ten hold approximately 2.3% of the sample, which has approximately 82,000 clones, around 85% seen once. Source: CD4+ or CD8+ T cells sorted from blood, taken in a trial of the OX40 agonist ivuxolimab. The chain couples TRBV10-3 to TRBJ2-3; the match to TRBD1 covers 10 bases. This TCR was sampled from an adult with an advanced solid tumor such as melanoma, head and neck, liver or kidney cancer. The CDR3 nucleotides are TGTGCCATCAGTGAACCGGACAGGGGGGGAGTTTTGGATACGCAGTATTTT. Protein sequence: CAISEPDRGGVLDTQYF.